This T cell receptor beta chain was documented in a study of shared clonotypes between healthy human individuals. The DNA input per sorted-subset replicate PCR was around 200 ng, corresponding to 32,000 or so T cell genomes. TCRdb keeps only in-frame clones here, not all; method: immunoSEQ multiplex PCR. The profile shows about 960,000 clones, about 80% of them singletons. Trimming removed 0 bases at V and 8 bases at J, with 13 bases between. CDR1 and CDR2 (germline): KGHSH, LQKENI. The CDR3 covers 15 residues. Negatively enriched CD4+ T cells were divided by CD45RA into naive and memory. The chain recombines TRBV18 with TRBJ1-4, with D tentatively TRBD1 (5 bases). The sequence derives from a man between 18 and 29 years old in good health. Sequenced material: memory CD4+ T cells sorted from blood. Subset described: CD45RA-negative fraction. The CDR3 here is CASSPPATTGEKLFF. The CDR3 region has the DNA TGTGCCAGCTCACCACCGGCCACCACAGGAGAAAAACTGTTTTTT.